The entry below describes one TCR beta chain. Its antigen is still unknown. The data were taken from a study of a mutant IDH1 vaccine in newly diagnosed glioma. About the research overall: In some groups vaccination began 4-6 weeks post-radiotherapy; others received it with temozolomide. The earlier regimen, radiotherapy, temozolomide, or both, was most often both. Points from the study as a whole: Pseudoprogression apparently tracked independently of changes in top peripheral T cell clonotypes.

The CDR3 is made up of 15 amino acids. Trimming removed 2 bases from V and 0 bases from J; junction bases left unmatched: 7. CDR1 and CDR2 from the germline V gene are GTSNPN and SVGIG (reference sequence). Stated time point: week 5, during vaccination. Topical imiquimod accompanied each vaccine dose, which consisted of 300 ug of mutant IDH1 20-mer peptide. Profiled with immunoSEQ multiplex PCR; TCRdb holds only in-frame clones, not every one. The repertoire holds 75,000 to 80,000 clones, with 75% to 95% as singletons. This sequence was found in a woman in her forties or fifties with glioma. The chain carries TRBV30 and TRBJ2-7; the match to TRBD1 covers 7 bases. The specimen comprised PBMCs, sampled from a glioma patient whose treatment included an IDH1 peptide vaccine. The CDR3 nucleotides are TGTGCCTGGAGTAGGGGGCAGGGGTTCTCCTACGAGCAGTACTTC. Translating it yields CAWSRGQGFSYEQYF. Combining the CDR3 with reference TRBV30 and TRBJ2-7 gives the whole variable domain SQTIHQWPATLVQPVGSPLSLECTVEGTSNPNLYWYRQAAGRGLQLLFYSVGIGQISSEVPQNLSASRPQDRQFILSSKKLLLSDSGFYLCAWSRGQGFSYEQYFGPGTRLTVT.